This paragraph reports one T cell receptor (beta chain). This entry comes from a study of CD8+CD57+ T cells in acquired aplastic anemia. CDR3 and TCR beta VDJ profiling relied on a genomic DNA template. A single record per CDR3 protein comes from TCRdb applying MiXCR to the reads. Among some 220,000 distinct CDR3 sequences listed, about a third were seen once. This CDR3 comprises 12 residues. Trimming left V 3 bases short and J 7 bases short, with 7 bases between. The sequenced material came from sorted CD4+, CD8+, or CD8+CD57+ T cells (not recorded which) from PBMCs. The rearrangement uses TRBV12-3 or TRBV12-4 and TRBJ2-4; tentative D call: TRBD2 (5 bases). The sequence derives from a human donor in good health, serving as a control. CDR3 bases: TGTGCCAGCAGTTTGGACTCGAACATTCAGTACTTC. Protein: CASSLDSNIQYF.